This T cell receptor beta chain was found in a study of blood T cell repertoires in COVID-19. Study information: Sources were T cells, B-cell-depleted T cells, or PBMCs; the material itself was cDNA or gDNA.

Per the original methods: Reference gene primer amplification gave nucleated cell count estimates. Assay: immunoSEQ multiplex PCR; the TCRdb copy retains only in-frame clones and omits some. The V and J calls and clone size are taken from that table; D and trimming were inferred from the DNA. The data hold roughly 150,000 clones, with roughly 80% observed a single time. V shed 4 bases and J shed 3 bases, with 7 bases lying between them. This CDR3 is 12 amino acids long. This clone was detected a few times. This clonotype was sampled from a middle-aged man with active or convalescent COVID-19. The V and J genes are TRBV12-3 or TRBV12-4 and TRBJ2-7, with D uncertain. Specimen: peripheral blood. The CDR3: CASSSDNYEQYF. CDR3 in DNA: TGTGCCAGCAGTTCCGACAACTACGAGCAGTACTTC.